What follows are 25 T cell receptor beta chains derived from one specimen sequenced in a study of blood T cells in healthy people across ages. The authors ran a second PCR of 7 to 11 cycles using a sample-barcoded 5' primer and a J-beta primer mix. TCRdb independently ran MiXCR on the 5' RACE reads; one entry per CDR3 protein. The profile covers 1.5 million to 2 million distinct CDR3 sequences, with about two fifths appearing a single time and approximately 22% taken by the ten largest. Sequenced: blood. The source of these receptors is a human donor in good health.

The CDR3, as DNA: TGTGCCACCAGTCCGCGGACAGGGGGAGGCAATCAGCCCCAGCATTTT. Translating gives CATSPRTGGGNQPQHF. V and J are TRBV24-1 and TRBJ1-5, with 10 bases matching TRBD1. V lost 6 bases and J lost 2; bases outside the gene matches: 6. The CDR3 has 16 amino acids. Germline-derived CDR1 and CDR2 are KGHDR and SFDVKD.

The genes are TRBV29-1 and TRBJ2-1; D tentatively reads TRBD1 or TRBD2 (5 bases each). The V and J ends lost 6 bases and 2 bases respectively, with 14 bases between them. The CDR3 is 14 residues long. Germline V gene lookup returns CDR1 SQVTM and CDR2 ANQGSEA. This CDR3 is CSVTRDGTYNEQFF. CDR3 sequence (DNA): TGCAGCGTGACCCGGGACGGTACCTACAATGAGCAGTTCTTC.

The rearrangement joins TRBV5-1 to TRBJ1-1; unclear D gene. Between the trimmed V and J ends, which lost 5 bases and 1 base, there was a span of 12 bases. Germline V gives CDR1 SGHRS, CDR2 YFSETQ. The CDR3 covers 14 residues. The CDR3 DNA reads TGCGCCAGCAGGGCAACCGGGAGGAACACTGAAGCTTTCTTT. It is translated as CASRATGRNTEAFF.

This clonotype was recorded at least ten times. This rearrangement joins TRBV4-2 to TRBJ2-7; D may be TRBD1 (6 bases). V shed 0 bases and J shed 0 bases, with 12 bases lying between them. The length of the CDR3 is 16 residues. From germline, CDR1 is LGHNA and CDR2 YNFKEQ. The DNA of the CDR3 is TGTGCCAGCAGCCAAGAGGATGGGACACCCTCCTACGAGCAGTACTTC. Translated: CASSQEDGTPSYEQYF.

This clonotype was detected ten times or more. The junction differs from germline at one of its ends, possibly a read error. The chain is built from TRBV11-2 and TRBJ2-5, with 7 nucleotides matching TRBD2. CDR1 and CDR2 (germline): SGHAT, FQNNGV. The CDR3 spans 13 residues. The CDR3 DNA follows: TGCGCCAGCAGCCGGACTAGTCAAGAGACCCAGTACTTC. Its protein product is CASSRTSQETQYF. Combining the CDR3 with reference TRBV11-2 and TRBJ2-5 gives the whole variable domain EAGVAQSPRYKIIEKRQSVAFWCNPISGHATLYWYQQILGQGPKLLIQFQNNGVVDDSQLPKDRFSAERLKGVDSTLKIQPAKLEDSAVYLCASSRTSQETQYFGPGTRLLVL.

This clonotype was seen a handful of times. The chain links TRBV7-2 to TRBJ2-1; D is possibly TRBD1 (6 bases). Germline CDR1 is SGHTA and CDR2 is FQGNSA. V lost 5 bases and J 0 bases, leaving 14 bases between the germline ends. This CDR3 has 16 residues. Here the CDR3 DNA reads TGTGCCAGCAGCAAACAGGGAAGAAGCTCCTACAATGAGCAGTTCTTC. Translation: CASSKQGRSSYNEQFF.

This clonotype has just a few counts. The genes are TRBV11-2 and TRBJ1-2; 10 nucleotides match TRBD1. The CDR3 loop spans 15 amino acids. Germline CDR1 is SGHAT and CDR2 is FQNNGV. J was trimmed by 7 bases and V by 0 bases; bases with no gene match: 5. This CDR3 reads CASSLERQGASGYTF. The CDR3 DNA sequence: TGTGCCAGCAGCTTAGAGCGACAGGGGGCTAGTGGCTACACCTTC.

This clonotype has only a few counts. The chain employs TRBV20-1 and TRBJ1-2; the D gene is possibly TRBD1 (5 bases). The V and J ends lost 0 bases and 7 bases respectively, with 21 bases between them. Germline values: CDR1 DFQATT, CDR2 SNEGSKA (reference sequence). The CDR3 totals 16 residues. CDR3 nucleotides: TGCAGTGCTAGAGACGCCCCCACGGTGGAGGGGCTTGGCTACACCTTC. It encodes CSARDAPTVEGLGYTF.

This clonotype was seen only a few times. This rearrangement joins TRBV28 to TRBJ2-7; possibly TRBD1 for D (5 bases). The V gene lost 9 bases and the J gene lost 4 bases, with 10 bases spanning the gap. There are 11 residues in the CDR3. The germline gives CDR1 MDHEN, CDR2 SYDVKM. The CDR3 sequence is CASQTAYEQYF. CDR3 DNA sequence: TGTGCCAGTCAGACAGCTTACGAGCAGTACTTC.

The sample holds a few counts of this clonotype. This sequence joins TRBV18 and TRBJ2-7, with TRBD2 as a possible D gene (5 bases). The CDR3 has 15 residues. Trimming removed 1 base at V and 2 bases at J, with 12 bases between. CDR1 and CDR2 from the germline V gene are KGHSH and LQKENI. CDR3 in amino acids: CASSPRLTGAYEQYF. The DNA of the CDR3 is TGTGCCAGCTCACCACGTCTAACCGGGGCCTACGAGCAGTACTTC.

The V and J genes are TRBV29-1 and TRBJ2-3, with a weak D call TRBD2 (5 bases). This CDR3 is 13 amino acids long. V lost 3 bases and J lost 3, with 10 bases in between. Germline values: CDR1 SQVTM, CDR2 ANQGSEA. The CDR3 nucleotides read TGCAGCGTTGAGGAGGAGGCTACAGATACGCAGTATTTT. It is translated as CSVEEEATDTQYF.

This clonotype was detected a few times. This chain connects TRBV19 to TRBJ1-2, with D perhaps matching TRBD1 (5 bases). This CDR3 contains 13 residues. Germline values: CDR1 LNHDA, CDR2 SQIVND (reference sequence). With 7 bases removed from V and 6 bases from J, the gap between germline ends came to 15 bases. CDR3 nucleotides: TGTGCCAGTAACGACGGGAGGGGAGATGGCTACACCTTC. This sequence encodes CASNDGRGDGYTF.

V is TRBV5-1 and J is TRBJ2-5; D remains unclear. Looked up from germline, CDR1 is SGHRS and CDR2 is YFSETQ. This CDR3 has 15 amino acids. Trimming left V 0 bases short and J 1 base short, with 10 bases between. The CDR3 coding sequence is TGCGCCAGCAGCTTGGTGCCAGCCCTCCAAGAGACCCAGTACTTC. Translating gives CASSLVPALQETQYF.

J is TRBJ2-4 and V is TRBV4-2; the D is unclear. The germline V and J ends were trimmed by 0 bases and 8 bases, with 5 bases remaining between them. This CDR3 region has 12 residues. From germline, CDR1 is LGHNA and CDR2 YNFKEQ. CDR3 sequence (DNA): TGTGCCAGCAGCCAAGAGGTGGACATTCAGTACTTC. It translates to CASSQEVDIQYF.

The V call is TRBV11-2, the J call TRBJ1-6, with no clear D. The CDR3 is 15 amino acids. From germline, CDR1 is SGHAT and CDR2 FQNNGV. V gave up 3 bases and J gave up 8 bases, with 14 bases separating them. DNA of the CDR3: TGTGCCAGCAGCTTCTCGGTCACGCCGGATTCACCCCTCCACTTT. It encodes CASSFSVTPDSPLHF. Looking up the rest from reference TRBV11-2 and TRBJ1-6 gives the full variable domain: EAGVAQSPRYKIIEKRQSVAFWCNPISGHATLYWYQQILGQGPKLLIQFQNNGVVDDSQLPKDRFSAERLKGVDSTLKIQPAKLEDSAVYLCASSFSVTPDSPLHFGNGTRLTVT.

This clonotype was seen only a few times. This chain uses TRBV3-1 with TRBJ2-7, with 9 bases fitting TRBD1. V trimming: 4 bases; J trimming: 5 bases; junction bases outside the gene matches: 9. Looked up from germline, CDR1 is LGHDT and CDR2 is YNNKEL (reference sequence). There are 15 residues in the CDR3. In nucleotides, the CDR3 is TGTGCCAGCAGCCGTCGCGGGACAGGGTCTAACGAGCAGTACTTC. Translated: CASSRRGTGSNEQYF.

V usage is TRBV18 and J usage is TRBJ2-3, with D possibly TRBD1 on 6 matching bases. The CDR3 has 13 amino acids. In germline, CDR1 is KGHSH, CDR2 LQKENI. V was cut by 1 base and J by 11 bases, with 13 bases left in between. The CDR3 loop is CASSPLTGHQQYF. The DNA of the CDR3 is TGTGCCAGCTCACCACTTACGGGACATCAGCAGTATTTT.

The V and J genes are TRBV12-3 or TRBV12-4 and TRBJ2-3; no clear D gene. This CDR3 has 15 residues. V shed 4 bases and J shed 0 bases, with 11 bases lying between them. The DNA for the CDR3 is TGTGCCAGCAGTTCCCAACTTGGGAGCACAGATACGCAGTATTTT. This gives the protein CASSSQLGSTDTQYF.

The chain uses TRBV7-9 and TRBJ1-1; perhaps TRBD1 as D (6 bases). Trimming cost V 1 base and J 5 bases, with 14 bases left between them. CDR1 SEHNR and CDR2 FQNEAQ come from the germline V gene (reference sequence). The CDR3 is made up of 15 amino acids. In nucleotides, the CDR3 is TGTGCCAGCAGCTTAGTTTCAGGGGAGGGGACTGAAGCTTTCTTT. Protein sequence: CASSLVSGEGTEAFF.

This sequence joins TRBV12-3 or TRBV12-4 and TRBJ2-7; 12 nucleotides line up with TRBD1. J gave up 4 bases and V 5 bases, and 6 bases lay outside the gene matches. CDR3 length: 15 residues. CDR3: CASSGGQGASYEQYF. The CDR3 DNA reads as TGTGCCAGCAGTGGGGGACAGGGGGCTTCATACGAGCAGTACTTC.

This clonotype was counted only a few times. The J gene is TRBJ1-1, the V gene TRBV29-1; the D gene is possibly TRBD1 (6 bases). Trimming took off 8 bases at V and 4 bases at J, with 20 bases between the two ends. CDR3 length: 14 residues. CDR1 and CDR2 from the germline V gene are SQVTM and ANQGSEA. CDR3 DNA sequence: TGCAGCTCATCCGTCGGGCAGGGGACCACTGAAGCTTTCTTT. This translates into CSSSVGQGTTEAFF.

The V gene is TRBV2, the J gene TRBJ1-5; perhaps TRBD1 as D (5 bases). Germline CDR1 and CDR2: SNHLY and FYNNEI. The CDR3 length is 13 residues. V was shortened by 3 bases and J by 3 bases, with 6 bases between the two germline ends. The CDR3 sequence is CASSEDTNQPQHF. The DNA of the CDR3 is TGTGCCAGCAGTGAGGACACCAATCAGCCCCAGCATTTT.

The V call is TRBV12-3 or TRBV12-4, the J call TRBJ2-5; D is uncertain. The CDR3 contains 13 residues. Trimming pared 7 bases from V and 2 bases from J, leaving 11 bases between. In DNA, the CDR3 is TGTGCCAGCAAATTCAGCATTCAAGAGACCCAGTACTTC. This codes for CASKFSIQETQYF.

This clonotype turned up a few times. CDR3 sequence: CASSLQQQETQYF. Written as DNA, the CDR3 is TGTGCCAGCAGCTTACAACAGCAAGAGACCCAGTACTTC. V usage is TRBV7-2 and J usage is TRBJ2-5; no clear D gene. The CDR3 is 13 amino acids. Germline V gives CDR1 SGHTA, CDR2 FQGNSA. V gave up 2 bases and J gave up 2 bases, with 6 bases separating them.

This clonotype was found many times. V is TRBV12-3 or TRBV12-4 and J is TRBJ2-5; no reliable D call. V dropped 3 bases and J dropped 5 bases, with 7 bases sitting between them. CDR3 length: 12 residues. CDR3 loop: CASSFNGETQYF. CDR3 in DNA: TGTGCCAGCAGTTTCAACGGGGAGACCCAGTACTTC.